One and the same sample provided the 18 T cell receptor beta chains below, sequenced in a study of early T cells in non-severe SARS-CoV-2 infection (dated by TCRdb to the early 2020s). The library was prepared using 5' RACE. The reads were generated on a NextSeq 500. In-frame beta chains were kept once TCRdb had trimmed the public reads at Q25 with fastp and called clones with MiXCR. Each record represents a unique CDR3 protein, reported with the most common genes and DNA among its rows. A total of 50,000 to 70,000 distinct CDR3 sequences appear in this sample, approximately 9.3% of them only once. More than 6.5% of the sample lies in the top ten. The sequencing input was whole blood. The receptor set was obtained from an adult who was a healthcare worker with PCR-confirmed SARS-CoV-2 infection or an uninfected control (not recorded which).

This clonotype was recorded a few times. The chain's CDR3 is CSVPKAFF. The CDR3 nucleotides read TGCAGCGTGCCGAAAGCTTTCTTT. This chain uses TRBV29-1 with TRBJ1-1, with D unclear. This CDR3 comprises 8 residues. The germline gives CDR1 SQVTM, CDR2 ANQGSEA. V was trimmed by 6 bases and J by 9 bases, leaving 5 bases between them.

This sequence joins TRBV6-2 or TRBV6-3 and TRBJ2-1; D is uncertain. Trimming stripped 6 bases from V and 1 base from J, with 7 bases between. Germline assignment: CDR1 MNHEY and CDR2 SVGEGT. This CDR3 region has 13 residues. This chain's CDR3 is CASSLFSYNEQFF. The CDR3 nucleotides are TGTGCCAGCAGCCTATTTTCCTACAATGAGCAGTTCTTC.

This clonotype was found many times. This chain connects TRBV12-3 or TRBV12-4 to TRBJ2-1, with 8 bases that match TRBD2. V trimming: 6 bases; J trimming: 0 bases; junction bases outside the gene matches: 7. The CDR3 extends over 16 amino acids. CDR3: CASSLLAGSSYNEQFF. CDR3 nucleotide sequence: TGTGCCAGCAGCCTCTTAGCGGGGAGCTCCTACAATGAGCAGTTCTTC.

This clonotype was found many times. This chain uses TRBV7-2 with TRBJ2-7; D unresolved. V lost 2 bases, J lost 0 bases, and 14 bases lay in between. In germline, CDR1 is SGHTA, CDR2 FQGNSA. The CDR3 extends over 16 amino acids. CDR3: CASSLFRSAISYEQYF. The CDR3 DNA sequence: TGTGCCAGCAGCTTATTCCGGTCCGCGATCTCCTACGAGCAGTACTTC.

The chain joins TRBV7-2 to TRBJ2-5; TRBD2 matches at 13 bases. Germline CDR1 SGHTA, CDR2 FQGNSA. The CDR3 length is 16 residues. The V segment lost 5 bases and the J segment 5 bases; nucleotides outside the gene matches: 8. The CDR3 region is CASSIGLAGEGETQYF. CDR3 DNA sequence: TGTGCCAGCAGCATAGGACTAGCGGGAGAGGGTGAGACCCAGTACTTC.

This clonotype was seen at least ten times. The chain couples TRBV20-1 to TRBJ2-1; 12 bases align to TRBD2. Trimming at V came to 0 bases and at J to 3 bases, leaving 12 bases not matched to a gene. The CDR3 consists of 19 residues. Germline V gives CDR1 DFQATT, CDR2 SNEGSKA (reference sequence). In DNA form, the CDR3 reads TGCAGTGCTAGAGATCACCCAAGGCTAGCGGGAGGGTACTACAATGAGCAGTTCTTC. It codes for CSARDHPRLAGGYYNEQFF.

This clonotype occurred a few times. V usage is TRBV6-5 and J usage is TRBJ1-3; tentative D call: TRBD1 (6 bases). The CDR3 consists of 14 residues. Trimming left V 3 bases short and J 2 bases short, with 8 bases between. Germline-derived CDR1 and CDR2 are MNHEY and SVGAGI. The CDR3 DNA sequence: TGTGCCAGCAGTTATCAGGGGACTGGAAACACCATATATTTT. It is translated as CASSYQGTGNTIYF.

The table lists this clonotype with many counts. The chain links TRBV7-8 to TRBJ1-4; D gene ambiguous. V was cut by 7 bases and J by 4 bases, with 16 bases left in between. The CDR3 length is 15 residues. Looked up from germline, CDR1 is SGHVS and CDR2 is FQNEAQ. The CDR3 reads CASTLAESRNEKLFF. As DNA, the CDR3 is TGTGCCAGCACCCTCGCGGAGTCGCGTAATGAAAAACTGTTTTTT.

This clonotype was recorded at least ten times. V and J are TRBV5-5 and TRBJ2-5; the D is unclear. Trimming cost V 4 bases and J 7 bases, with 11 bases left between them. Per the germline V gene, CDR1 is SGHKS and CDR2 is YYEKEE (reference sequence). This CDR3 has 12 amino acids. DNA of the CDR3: TGTGCCAGCAGCGCACTACCACTGACCCAGTACTTC. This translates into CASSALPLTQYF.

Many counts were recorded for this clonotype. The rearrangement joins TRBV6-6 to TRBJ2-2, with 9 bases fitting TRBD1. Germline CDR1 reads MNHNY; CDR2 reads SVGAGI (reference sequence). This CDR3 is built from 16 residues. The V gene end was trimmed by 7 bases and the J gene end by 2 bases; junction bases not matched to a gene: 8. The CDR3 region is CASNLGQGGNTGELFF. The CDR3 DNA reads TGTGCCAGCAACCTGGGACAGGGTGGCAACACCGGGGAGCTGTTTTTT.

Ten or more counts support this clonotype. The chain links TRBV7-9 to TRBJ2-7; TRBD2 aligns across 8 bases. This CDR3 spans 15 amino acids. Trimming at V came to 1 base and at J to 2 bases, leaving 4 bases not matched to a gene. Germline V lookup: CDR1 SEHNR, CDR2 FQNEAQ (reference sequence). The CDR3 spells CASSLGFSGTYEQYF. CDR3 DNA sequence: TGTGCCAGCAGCTTAGGGTTTAGCGGGACCTACGAGCAGTACTTC.

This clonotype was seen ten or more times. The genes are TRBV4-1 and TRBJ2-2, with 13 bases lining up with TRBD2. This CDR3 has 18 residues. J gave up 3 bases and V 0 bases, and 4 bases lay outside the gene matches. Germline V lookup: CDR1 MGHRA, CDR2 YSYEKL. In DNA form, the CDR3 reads TGCGCCAGCAGCCAAGAACTAGCGGGAGGGCCCTACACCGGGGAGCTGTTTTTT. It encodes CASSQELAGGPYTGELFF.

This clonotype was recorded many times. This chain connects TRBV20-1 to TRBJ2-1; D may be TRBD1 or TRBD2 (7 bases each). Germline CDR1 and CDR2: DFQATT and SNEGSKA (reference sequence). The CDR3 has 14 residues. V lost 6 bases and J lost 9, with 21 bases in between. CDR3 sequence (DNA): TGCAGTGCCCCTACTAGCGCCCAGGGGGGTGAGCAGTTCTTC. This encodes CSAPTSAQGGEQFF.

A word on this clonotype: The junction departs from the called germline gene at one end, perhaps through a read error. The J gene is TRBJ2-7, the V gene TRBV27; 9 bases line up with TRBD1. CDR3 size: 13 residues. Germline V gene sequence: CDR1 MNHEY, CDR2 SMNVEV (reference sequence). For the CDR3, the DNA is TGTGCCAACAGTTTCGACAGGGGGTACGAGCAGTACTTC. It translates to CANSFDRGYEQYF.

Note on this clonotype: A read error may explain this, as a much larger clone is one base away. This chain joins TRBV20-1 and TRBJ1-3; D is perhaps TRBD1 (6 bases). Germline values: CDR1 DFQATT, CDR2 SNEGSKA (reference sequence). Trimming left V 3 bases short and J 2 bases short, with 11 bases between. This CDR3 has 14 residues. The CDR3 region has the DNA TGCAGTGCTAGCAGGGGTGGAACTGGAAACACCATATATTTT. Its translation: CSASRGGTGNTIYF.

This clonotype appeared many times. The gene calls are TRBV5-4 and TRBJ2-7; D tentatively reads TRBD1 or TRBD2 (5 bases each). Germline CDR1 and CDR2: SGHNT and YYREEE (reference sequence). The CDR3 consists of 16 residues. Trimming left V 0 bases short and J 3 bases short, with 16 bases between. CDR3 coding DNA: TGTGCCAGCAGCTTGGGACTTAGACGGGACGACTACGAGCAGTACTTC. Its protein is CASSLGLRRDDYEQYF.

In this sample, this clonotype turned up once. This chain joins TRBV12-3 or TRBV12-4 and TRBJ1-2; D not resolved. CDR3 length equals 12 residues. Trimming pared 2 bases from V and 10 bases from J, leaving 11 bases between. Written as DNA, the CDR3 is TGTGCCAGCAGTTTACAGGACTCCACCTACACCTTC. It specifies CASSLQDSTYTF.

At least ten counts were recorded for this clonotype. As DNA, the CDR3 is TGTGCCAGCAGTCCGGACTATTACAATGAGCAGTTCTTC. This gives the protein CASSPDYYNEQFF. The J gene is TRBJ2-1, the V gene TRBV11-2; D is perhaps TRBD2 (6 bases). This CDR3 comprises 13 residues. From germline, CDR1 is SGHAT and CDR2 FQNNGV. Trimming left V 6 bases short and J 4 bases short, with 10 bases between.